This TCR beta chain came from a study of shared clonotypes between healthy human individuals. Execution of the assay was at deep level. Data came from immunoSEQ multiplex PCR; TCRdb stores just in-frame clones and leaves some out. The profile shows a few million clones, 90% to 97% of them singletons. The clonotype originates from a man between 18 and 35 years old in good health. Material: naive CD4+ T cells sorted from blood. Subset noted: CD45RA+ positively selected.

Here the CDR3 DNA reads TGTGCCAGCTCACAAAGGGCAGATACGCAGTATTTT. It translates to CASSQRADTQYF. The gene calls are TRBV18 and TRBJ2-3, with D unclear. There are 12 residues in the CDR3. V was cut by 4 bases and J by 4 bases, with 6 bases left in between. Germline-derived CDR1 and CDR2 are KGHSH and LQKENI.